The rows below give T cell receptor beta chains drawn from one sample of a study of cytomegalovirus exposure and HLA in healthy donors. Here immunoSEQ multiplex PCR was the method, and the copy in TCRdb shows in-frame clones only, minus some. The sample has about 120,000 clones; over 60% are singletons. The sequenced sample consisted of PBMCs. Source of these receptors: a human donor in good health. CDR3s leave out the opening cysteine and the closing phenylalanine or tryptophan.

TRBV6-5,TRBJ1-2,ASSTPGLNGYT
TRBV5-1,TRBJ2-1,ASSPYTSAGLSEQF
TRBV5-5,TRBJ2-7,ASSSSGTRASYEQY
TRBV19,TRBJ2-5,ASSPDRMRETQY
TRBV13,TRBJ2-1,ASNGLAGESYNEQF
TRBV6-5,TRBJ1-5,ASSYQGNQPQH
TRBV5-4,TRBJ1-6,ASSPRAGGSNSPLH
TRBV5-1,TRBJ2-1,ASSLARGDDEQF
TRBV4-1,TRBJ1-5,ASSQVASLDSNQPQH
TRBV25-1,TRBJ1-2,ASSAGGLMSGYT
TRBV28,TRBJ2-5,ASHGGGQETQY
TRBV6-1,TRBJ2-7,ASSVDRAYPPFYEQY
TRBV6-1,TRBJ2-7,ASDPSGGNYEQY
TRBV27,TRBJ2-3,ASSTASGGYTDTQY
TRBV15,TRBJ1-1,ATSRDARNTEAF
TRBV5-6,TRBJ2-7,ASSQGLHPYEQY
TRBV6-6,TRBJ2-7,ASSYLGQSSYEQY
TRBV2,TRBJ2-1,ASSDSRALADNEQF
TRBV9,TRBJ2-7,ASSSPQGGEQY
TRBV15,TRBJ1-5,ATSRAVRQGNQPQH
TRBV7-2,TRBJ2-3,ASSSLGGGTDTQY
TRBV18,TRBJ2-2,ASWDRVPGELF
TRBV4-2,TRBJ2-7,ASSQVRGGAYEQY
TRBV29-1,TRBJ1-1,SVPTGYHDTEAF
TRBV14,TRBJ1-3,ASSQTGSVNTIY
TRBV7-6,TRBJ2-3,ASSFERGATDTQY
TRBV11-2,TRBJ2-2,ASSPSWGAGELF
TRBV25-1,TRBJ1-1,ASSETETGTGVTEAF
TRBV5-4,TRBJ2-5,ASSSGVKETQY
TRBV10-2,TRBJ2-7,ASSSGDSYEQY
TRBV28,TRBJ1-2,ASSLDPGTVEGYT
TRBV5-6,TRBJ1-4,ASSPRGGRANEKLF
TRBV5-4,TRBJ2-7,ASSLGGGDRVYYEQY
TRBV19,TRBJ2-3,ASTSSSGTDTQY
TRBV11-2,TRBJ2-4,ASSLTGLAKNIQY
TRBV28,TRBJ1-1,ASSASRRLEAF
TRBV5-6,TRBJ2-1,ASSLGGDNEQF
TRBV6-4,TRBJ2-1,ASSDSGGAYNEQF
TRBV6-5,TRBJ1-2,ASSYSIRQYGYT
TRBV25-1,TRBJ2-1,ASSDWGQGWNEQF
TRBV5-1,TRBJ1-4,ASRGNQGEKLF
TRBV6-5,TRBJ1-6,ASRLGDSPLH
TRBV18,TRBJ2-1,ASSPGLERGNEQF
TRBV5-1,TRBJ2-7,ASSSGSPGEQY
TRBV4-1,TRBJ1-1,ASSQIMNTEAF
TRBV4-1,TRBJ2-5,ASSQSETQY
TRBV5-4,TRBJ2-7,ASSLGPGGTYEQY
TRBV5-4,TRBJ2-7,ASSFGTSGYEQY
TRBV5-4,TRBJ1-3,ASSFYQTGNTIY
TRBV10-1,TRBJ1-5,ASSSGSDQPQH
TRBV7-9,TRBJ2-1,ASSPKVMQGRNNEQF
TRBV10-3,TRBJ1-6,AISESEGDSPLH